These 32 T cell receptor beta chains were all obtained from the same sample, sequenced in a study of blood T cell repertoires in COVID-19 (TCRdb year 2020). The library was generated by the immunoSEQ multiplex PCR assay. TCRdb holds this immuneACCESS table with in-frame rearrangements only. Some clones are missing; in checked studies, unresolved V genes explain under half, and the rest has no known cause. For this sample the table gives 300,000 to 350,000 clones, of which over 75% were detected only once. The ten largest clones represent less than 2.5% of the sample. The specimen was PBMCs or T cells enriched from blood (not recorded which). These receptors came from a man aged 25 to 40 who had recovered from COVID-19.

The CDR3 DNA sequence: TGTGCCAGCAGCCAAGGGCTTCACCCGACAGGGCCCTACGAGCAGTACTTC. This gives the protein CASSQGLHPTGPYEQYF. The rearrangement joins TRBV3-1 (or the pseudogene TRBV3-2) to TRBJ2-7, with 7 bases fitting TRBD1. V lost 1 base to trimming and J lost 2 bases; unmatched junction nucleotides: 11. Germline CDR1 is LGHDT and CDR2 is YNNKEL (reference sequence). The CDR3 is 17 amino acids.

The CDR3 sequence: CASSIVRQWYGYTF. The DNA of the CDR3 is TGTGCCAGTAGTATCGTCAGGCAGTGGTATGGCTACACCTTC. The chain has TRBV19 and TRBJ1-2; no definite D call. Germline CDR1 reads LNHDA; CDR2 reads SQIVND (reference sequence). This CDR3 spans 14 amino acids. V lost 3 bases and J 5 bases, leaving 13 bases between the germline ends.

The genes are TRBV4-3 and TRBJ2-2; 11 bases are a match to TRBD1. The germline CDR1 and CDR2 sequences are LGHNA and YSLEER. J lost 5 bases, V lost 7 bases, and 3 bases had no gene match. There are 14 residues in the CDR3. The CDR3 DNA reads as TGCGCCAGCAACAGGGACAGGGGGACCGGGGAGCTGTTTTTT. This codes for CASNRDRGTGELFF.

CDR3 sequence reads: CASSVAPQNYGYTF. CDR3 DNA: TGTGCCAGCAGCGTAGCTCCACAGAACTATGGCTACACCTTC. This chain links TRBV9 with TRBJ1-2; D ambiguous. Trimming took 0 bases from V and 2 from J, leaving 8 bases between them. The length of the CDR3 is 14 residues. Germline values: CDR1 SGDLS, CDR2 YYNGEE.

This chain connects TRBV6-5 to TRBJ2-7, with 7 bases matching TRBD1. This CDR3 has 15 residues. Germline V gene sequence: CDR1 MNHEY, CDR2 SVGAGI. After removal of 3 bases from V and 2 bases from J, the junction contained 7 bases not matched to a gene. CDR3 coding DNA: TGTGCCAGCAGTTATCGCGTACAGGGGACCTACGAGCAGTACTTC. Residues: CASSYRVQGTYEQYF.

The chain couples TRBV6-5 to TRBJ2-1, with a tentative D call TRBD2 (7 bases). Germline CDR1 is MNHEY and CDR2 is SVGAGI. Trimming cost V 2 bases and J 2 bases, with 13 bases left between them. This CDR3 contains 16 residues. The CDR3 here is CASSYLRGAPYNEQFF. CDR3 nucleotide sequence: TGTGCCAGCAGTTACCTTCGGGGGGCCCCCTACAATGAGCAGTTCTTC.

The chain carries TRBV2 and TRBJ2-3; 16 bases are shared with TRBD2. Per the germline V gene, CDR1 is SNHLY and CDR2 is FYNNEI. V shed 6 bases and J 0 bases; nucleotides not matched to a gene: 9. This CDR3 is built from 19 residues. The CDR3 DNA is TGTGCCAGCAGATACCCGGGACTAGCGGGGGGGACTAGCACAGATACGCAGTATTTT. It encodes CASRYPGLAGGTSTDTQYF.

This chain uses TRBV5-5 with TRBJ1-2, with D perhaps TRBD1 (6 bases). CDR3 length: 15 residues. The V and J ends lost 1 base and 8 bases respectively, with 18 bases between them. Germline V lookup: CDR1 SGHKS, CDR2 YYEKEE (reference sequence). This chain's CDR3 is CASSLPVLGDKGYTF. In DNA form, the CDR3 reads TGTGCCAGCAGCTTGCCAGTCCTAGGGGACAAAGGCTACACCTTC.

The gene calls are TRBV5-1 and TRBJ2-7; 8 bases line up with TRBD1. Germline V gives CDR1 SGHRS, CDR2 YFSETQ. The V gene end was trimmed by 5 bases and the J gene end by 2 bases; junction bases not matched to a gene: 15. This CDR3 comprises 17 residues. CDR3 protein: CASRHLQSGTGTYEQYF. In nucleotides, the CDR3 is TGCGCCAGCAGACACCTACAGTCCGGGACAGGTACCTACGAGCAGTACTTC.

This chain's CDR3 is CASSKTATYEQYF. In DNA form, the CDR3 reads TGTGCCAGCTCAAAAACAGCTACCTACGAGCAGTACTTC. This sequence joins TRBV18 and TRBJ2-7; no reliable D call. CDR1 and CDR2 (germline): KGHSH, LQKENI. The CDR3 runs 13 residues. Trimming removed 5 bases from V and 2 bases from J, with 10 bases in between.

The V gene is TRBV3-1 (or the pseudogene TRBV3-2), the J gene TRBJ1-2; 7 bases match TRBD1. The length of the CDR3 is 15 residues. Per germline, CDR1 LGHDT and CDR2 YNNKEL (reference sequence). Unmatched junction bases numbered 5, after V lost 4 bases and J lost 0 bases. CDR3 sequence reads: CASSLAGGPNYGYTF. CDR3 DNA: TGTGCCAGCAGCCTAGCAGGGGGGCCTAACTATGGCTACACCTTC.

The genes are TRBV19 and TRBJ1-1; tentative D call: TRBD1 (6 bases). V was trimmed by 9 bases and J by 0 bases, leaving 14 bases between them. Germline CDR1 reads LNHDA; CDR2 reads SQIVND (reference sequence). The CDR3 covers 14 residues. DNA for the CDR3: TGTGCCAGCCATACACAGGGAGTGAACACTGAAGCTTTCTTT. Translated, it gives CASHTQGVNTEAFF.

This clone occurred a few times. CDR3: CATSRDSSGYENSPLHF. Here the CDR3 DNA reads TGTGCCACCAGCAGAGATTCATCGGGATATGAAAATTCACCCCTCCACTTT. This chain connects TRBV15 to TRBJ1-6; D is undetermined. Looked up from germline, CDR1 is LNHNV and CDR2 is YYDKDF (reference sequence). Trimming took 0 bases from V and 7 from J, leaving 16 bases between them. This CDR3 comprises 17 residues.

This chain links TRBV7-6 with TRBJ1-2; no clear D gene. V was trimmed by 1 base and J by 4 bases, leaving 13 bases between them. Per the germline V gene, CDR1 is SGHVS and CDR2 is FNYEAQ. CDR3 length: 15 amino acids. CDR3 region: CASSLGREPLYGYTF. The DNA of the CDR3 is TGTGCCAGCAGCTTAGGGAGGGAACCGCTCTATGGCTACACCTTC.

The chain couples TRBV5-4 to TRBJ2-7, with 8 bases identical to TRBD2. The CDR3 extends over 13 amino acids. V shed 6 bases, J shed 4 bases, and the junction held 6 bases outside the gene matches. Germline V CDR1 and CDR2: SGHNT, YYREEE (reference sequence). The CDR3 loop is CASTPAGGYEQYF. Written as DNA, the CDR3 is TGTGCCAGCACCCCTGCGGGGGGATACGAGCAGTACTTC.

This clone has a count of ten or more. J is TRBJ1-1 and V is TRBV7-3, with D hard to call. Germline CDR1 reads SGHTA; CDR2 reads FQGTGA. This CDR3 contains 15 residues. V was clipped by 1 base and J by 2 bases, with 11 bases between them. The CDR3 reads CASSLITLGNTEAFF. CDR3 coding DNA: TGTGCCAGCAGCTTAATAACACTAGGAAACACTGAAGCTTTCTTT.

This clone turned up a few times. The chain couples TRBV27 to TRBJ1-5, with D perhaps TRBD1 (6 bases). The CDR3 totals 16 residues. With 0 bases removed from V and 3 bases from J, the gap between germline ends came to 12 bases. CDR1 and CDR2 (germline): MNHEY, SMNVEV (reference sequence). CDR3 amino acids: CASSLSGGALNQPQHF. As DNA, the CDR3 is TGTGCCAGCAGTTTATCGGGGGGGGCCCTCAATCAGCCCCAGCATTTT.

The genes are TRBV6-5 and TRBJ2-2; the D gene is possibly TRBD1 (5 bases). CDR1 MNHEY and CDR2 SVGAGI come from the germline V gene. The ends were cut back, 3 bases at V and 6 bases at J, with 14 bases in the middle. The CDR3 sequence is 15 residues long. For the CDR3, the DNA is TGTGCCAGCAGTTATTTAAGGGGTATCGCCGGGGAGCTGTTTTTT. It translates to CASSYLRGIAGELFF.

The chain is built from TRBV7-2 and TRBJ1-4; 7 bases agree with TRBD1. The CDR3 totals 14 residues. Germline V gene sequence: CDR1 SGHTA, CDR2 FQGNSA. V lost 1 base to trimming and J lost 10 bases; unmatched junction nucleotides: 6. For the CDR3, the DNA is TGTGCCAGCAGCTTAGTGGCCAGGGACAGAAAACTGTTTTTT. Translated, it gives CASSLVARDRKLFF.

V is TRBV19 and J is TRBJ2-5, with TRBD2 identical over 14 bases. The CDR3 is 17 residues long. V shed 4 bases and J 3 bases; nucleotides not matched to a gene: 7. Germline CDR1 reads LNHDA; CDR2 reads SQIVND (reference sequence). In DNA form, the CDR3 reads TGTGCCAGTAGTAAGACTAGCGGGGGGGCGGGCGAAGAGACCCAGTACTTC. Its protein product is CASSKTSGGAGEETQYF.

V gene TRBV29-1 combines with J gene TRBJ2-3, with TRBD2 matching over 12 bases. The length of the CDR3 is 15 residues. Germline V gene data show CDR1 as SQVTM and CDR2 as ANQGSEA. Trimming removed 7 bases from V and 2 bases from J; junction bases left unmatched: 7. As DNA, the CDR3 is TGCAGCGCAACTAGCGGGGGGAAACTCACAGATACGCAGTATTTT. Translation gives CSATSGGKLTDTQYF.

The sample holds many counts of this clone. The rearrangement links TRBV11-2 to TRBJ1-6; D is undetermined. CDR3 size: 13 residues. Germline V gives CDR1 SGHAT, CDR2 FQNNGV. V gave up 0 bases and J gave up 11 bases, with 8 bases separating them. This chain's CDR3 is CASSLESTTPLHF. CDR3 DNA sequence: TGTGCCAGCAGCTTAGAGTCCACTACACCCCTCCACTTT.

This chain joins TRBV3-1 (or the pseudogene TRBV3-2) and TRBJ2-5, with D possibly being TRBD2 (5 bases). Germline V CDR1 and CDR2: LGHDT, YNNKEL (reference sequence). The CDR3 loop spans 15 amino acids. V was trimmed by 1 base and J by 2 bases, leaving 11 bases between them. The CDR3 sequence is CASSQALLEQETQYF. CDR3 bases: TGTGCCAGCAGCCAAGCCCTACTAGAACAAGAGACCCAGTACTTC.

Remarks on this clone: Other DNA sequences in this specimen translate into the identical CDR3. The rearrangement uses TRBV4-1 and TRBJ1-5; a weak D match, TRBD1 (6 bases). V lost 0 bases and J lost 2, with 11 bases in between. This CDR3 is 16 amino acids long. Germline CDR1 and CDR2: MGHRA and YSYEKL. CDR3 nucleotide sequence: TGCGCCAGCAGCCAAGATCTTACAGGGCGCAATCAGCCCCAGCATTTT. This translates into CASSQDLTGRNQPQHF.

The chain employs TRBV13 and TRBJ2-7; TRBD2 matches 13 bases. J gave up 7 bases and V 2 bases, and 5 bases lay outside the gene matches. This CDR3 has 15 residues. Germline values: CDR1 PRHDT, CDR2 FYEKMQ (reference sequence). The CDR3 loop reads CASSLRLAGGQEQYF. The DNA for the CDR3 is TGTGCCAGCAGCTTAAGACTAGCGGGGGGTCAAGAGCAGTACTTC.

This clone was observed many times. V gene TRBV11-2 combines with J gene TRBJ1-1, with no clear D. This CDR3 is built from 18 residues. Per germline, CDR1 SGHAT and CDR2 FQNNGV. V shed 4 bases and J shed 6 bases, with 27 bases lying between them. This chain's CDR3 is CASSSAPRRGPGGAEAFF. Written as DNA, the CDR3 is TGTGCCAGCAGCTCCGCACCCCGCCGAGGCCCCGGCGGCGCTGAAGCTTTCTTT.

The chain employs TRBV3-1 (or the pseudogene TRBV3-2) and TRBJ2-2, with 11 bases aligning to TRBD2. V gave up 4 bases and J gave up 7 bases; unmatched junction bases: 5. CDR1 and CDR2 from the germline V gene are LGHDT and YNNKEL (reference sequence). This CDR3 spans 15 amino acids. In DNA, the CDR3 is TGTGCCAGCAGCCGTAGCGGGGGGGCCAACGGGGAGCTGTTTTTT. It codes for CASSRSGGANGELFF.

This clone appeared once. The chain has TRBV5-1 and TRBJ2-3, with D perhaps matching TRBD1 (6 bases). CDR1 SGHRS and CDR2 YFSETQ come from the germline V gene. The CDR3 contains 15 residues. Trimming took 4 bases from V and 0 from J, leaving 12 bases between them. CDR3 bases: TGCGCCAGCAGCAAACAGGGAAGAAGCACAGATACGCAGTATTTT. Its protein product is CASSKQGRSTDTQYF.

The chain links TRBV5-1 to TRBJ2-7; 8 bases agree with TRBD1. CDR1 SGHRS and CDR2 YFSETQ come from the germline V gene. This CDR3 contains 16 residues. V lost 0 bases to trimming and J lost 5 bases; unmatched junction nucleotides: 10. The CDR3 DNA sequence: TGCGCCAGCAGCTTGGCCGGGTGGACAGGGTTGAACGAGCAGTACTTC. It is translated as CASSLAGWTGLNEQYF.

The chain has TRBV2 and TRBJ2-3; 8 bases fit TRBD1. Germline CDR1 and CDR2: SNHLY and FYNNEI. V shed 2 bases, J shed 4 bases, and the junction held 8 bases outside the gene matches. The CDR3 has 16 amino acids. The CDR3 DNA reads TGTGCCAGCAGTGAATTTGTGGGACAGGTAGCAGATACGCAGTATTTT. It specifies CASSEFVGQVADTQYF. The complete variable domain, with remaining parts taken from reference TRBV2 and TRBJ2-3, reads EPEVTQTPSHQVTQMGQEVILRCVPISNHLYFYWYRQILGQKVEFLVSFYNNEISEKSEIFDDQFSVERPDGSNFTLKIRSTKLEDSAMYFCASSEFVGQVADTQYFGPGTRLTVL.

The CDR3 is CASSPGVRSRQPQHF. As DNA, the CDR3 is TGTGCCAGCAGCCCAGGGGTGAGGAGTAGGCAGCCCCAGCATTTT. The chain recombines TRBV7-2 with TRBJ1-5, with D possibly matching TRBD1 (6 bases). V lost 5 bases and J lost 7, with 18 bases in between. Germline loops: CDR1 SGHTA, CDR2 FQGNSA. This CDR3 comprises 15 residues.

The CDR3 nucleotides read TGTGCCAGCAGCTTGGGACATGCAACTAATGAAAAACTGTTTTTT. Its translation: CASSLGHATNEKLFF. The V and J genes are TRBV5-4 and TRBJ1-4, with D hard to call. The germline V gene encodes CDR1 SGHNT and CDR2 YYREEE (reference sequence). V lost 0 bases and J 0 bases, leaving 6 bases between the germline ends. This CDR3 spans 15 amino acids.